One sample yielded the 15 T cell receptor beta chains listed below, sequenced in a study of blood T cell repertoires in COVID-19. The protocol was immunoSEQ multiplex PCR, while the TCRdb copy is restricted to in-frame clones and leaves out a portion. The data contain about 170,000 clones, around 85% of them singletons. The sample was peripheral blood. These receptor sequences come from a man aged 60 to 75 who had recovered from COVID-19.

This chain links TRBV9 with TRBJ1-2; 8 bases are shared with TRBD1. The CDR3 totals 14 residues. CDR1 and CDR2 (germline): SGDLS, YYNGEE. V lost 3 bases to trimming and J lost 3 bases; unmatched junction nucleotides: 4. As DNA, the CDR3 is TGTGCCAGCAGCGCAGGGGGCGTCGACTATGGCTACACCTTC. Amino acids: CASSAGGVDYGYTF. Supplemented by reference TRBV9 and TRBJ1-2, the full variable domain reads DSGVTQTPKHLITATGQRVTLRCSPRSGDLSVYWYQQSLDQGLQFLIQYYNGEERAKGNILERFSAQQFPDLHSELNLSSLELGDSALYFCASSAGGVDYGYTFGSGTRLTVV.

J is TRBJ2-7 and V is TRBV5-8; 10 positions agree with TRBD2. The CDR3 totals 17 residues. From germline, CDR1 is SGHTS and CDR2 YDEGEE. The junction had 10 bases not matched to a gene; V was cut back by 3 bases and J by 1 base. CDR3 sequence: CASSSALASGGSYEQYF. The DNA for the CDR3 is TGTGCCAGCAGCTCGGCGTTGGCTAGCGGGGGTTCCTACGAGCAGTACTTC.

V gene TRBV5-1 combines with J gene TRBJ2-5; TRBD1 aligns across 7 bases. Germline V CDR1 and CDR2: SGHRS, YFSETQ. Trimming at V came to 1 base and at J to 5 bases, leaving 2 bases not matched to a gene. The CDR3 loop spans 13 amino acids. CDR3 loop: CASSLTGVETQYF. The CDR3 DNA reads TGCGCCAGCAGCTTGACAGGGGTTGAGACCCAGTACTTC.

The genes are TRBV7-8 and TRBJ1-2, with D hard to call. This CDR3 spans 14 amino acids. The germline V gene has CDR1 SGHVS and CDR2 FQNEAQ. Trimming pared 0 bases from V and 1 base from J, leaving 6 bases between. The CDR3 sequence: CASSLAAFNYGYTF. In DNA, the CDR3 is TGTGCCAGCAGCTTAGCGGCATTTAACTATGGCTACACCTTC. Based on the CDR3 plus reference TRBV7-8 and TRBJ1-2, the full variable domain is GAGVSQSPRYKVAKRGQDVALRCDPISGHVSLFWYQQALGQGPEFLTYFQNEAQLDKSGLPSDRFFAERPEGSVSTLKIQRTQQEDSAVYLCASSLAAFNYGYTFGSGTRLTVV.

This chain links TRBV27 with TRBJ2-7; TRBD1 matches at 8 bases. Germline V gene lookup returns CDR1 MNHEY and CDR2 SMNVEV (reference sequence). Germline trimming cut 2 bases from V and 5 bases from J; bases unmatched to any gene: 8. The CDR3 extends over 15 amino acids. In DNA, the CDR3 is TGTGCCAGCAGTTTACAGCCAGGGGGCCTCCACGAGCAGTACTTC. It specifies CASSLQPGGLHEQYF.

This clone was seen just once. V gene TRBV3-1 (or the pseudogene TRBV3-2) combines with J gene TRBJ1-6; TRBD1 agrees at 9 bases. The CDR3 has 17 amino acids. Germline V gene data show CDR1 as LGHDT and CDR2 as YNNKEL (reference sequence). Trimming removed 2 bases from V and 7 bases from J; junction bases left unmatched: 9. CDR3 nucleotides: TGTGCCAGCAGCCAACAATTTCAGGGGACAGGGAATTCACCCCTCCACTTT. It codes for CASSQQFQGTGNSPLHF.

J is TRBJ2-7 and V is TRBV9, with TRBD2 matching 8 bases. The CDR3 contains 16 residues. Losses at the gene ends were 0 bases for V and 2 bases for J; bases not matched to a gene: 7. Germline V CDR1 and CDR2: SGDLS, YYNGEE. CDR3 residues: CASSVGVAGSPYEQYF. Here the CDR3 DNA reads TGTGCCAGCAGCGTAGGGGTAGCGGGGAGCCCCTACGAGCAGTACTTC.

This clone was counted a single time. The chain carries TRBV24-1 and TRBJ2-3; 7 bases map to TRBD2. The CDR3 runs 15 residues. The germline gives CDR1 KGHDR, CDR2 SFDVKD. The J segment lost 5 bases and the V segment lost 6 bases, leaving 10 bases of the junction unmatched. The CDR3, as DNA: TGTGCCACCAGTTCGGGGGGACCCCAGGGAGATACGCAGTATTTT. This codes for CATSSGGPQGDTQYF.

The V gene is TRBV3-1 (or the pseudogene TRBV3-2), the J gene TRBJ2-3, with D perhaps TRBD2 (5 bases). V dropped 0 bases and J dropped 2 bases, with 12 bases sitting between them. The germline CDR1 and CDR2 sequences are LGHDT and YNNKEL (reference sequence). The CDR3 has 16 residues. This CDR3 reads CASSQDGRGNTDTQYF. DNA of the CDR3: TGTGCCAGCAGCCAAGATGGCCGGGGAAACACAGATACGCAGTATTTT.

The chain couples TRBV19 to TRBJ1-1; D uncertain. Germline-derived CDR1 and CDR2 are LNHDA and SQIVND (reference sequence). The V end was cut by 6 bases, the J end by 3 bases, with 11 bases between. The CDR3 covers 13 residues. In DNA form, the CDR3 reads TGTGCCAGTAGCACTACGGGTGACACTGAAGCTTTCTTT. Protein: CASSTTGDTEAFF.

CDR3 DNA sequence: TGCGCCAGCAGCCTGGGAGTCTCTGGGGCCAACGTCCTGACTTTC. It specifies CASSLGVSGANVLTF. The chain combines TRBV5-1 with TRBJ2-6; perhaps TRBD2 as D (5 bases). Germline-derived CDR1 and CDR2 are SGHRS and YFSETQ. CDR3 size: 15 residues. V dropped 4 bases and J dropped 0 bases, with 8 bases sitting between them.

The chain combines TRBV6-4 with TRBJ1-1, with no clear D. The V end was cut by 4 bases, the J end by 4 bases, with 10 bases between. Germline CDR1 MRHNA, CDR2 SNTAGT. The CDR3 length is 13 residues. The CDR3 loop is CASSVSSVTEAFF. DNA of the CDR3: TGTGCCAGCAGTGTTTCCTCCGTCACTGAAGCTTTCTTT.

The chain joins TRBV6-5 to TRBJ2-5, with 9 bases matching TRBD2. V lost 2 bases and J lost 1; bases outside the gene matches: 5. Germline CDR1 MNHEY, CDR2 SVGAGI. The CDR3 extends over 16 amino acids. The CDR3 nucleotides are TGTGCCAGCAGTTACCAGAGCGGGGGGTCCCAAGAGACCCAGTACTTC. Its protein is CASSYQSGGSQETQYF.

V and J are TRBV5-8 and TRBJ1-5; 7 bases agree with TRBD1. The J segment lost 6 bases and the V segment lost 2 bases, leaving 5 bases of the junction unmatched. This CDR3 has 14 residues. Looked up from germline, CDR1 is SGHTS and CDR2 is YDEGEE. CDR3 nucleotides: TGTGCCAGCAGCTTCTTTGACAGGGTTCAGCCCCAGCATTTT. Translated, it gives CASSFFDRVQPQHF.

The chain recombines TRBV19 with TRBJ1-2; 9 positions agree with TRBD1. The V gene's germline CDR1 is LNHDA and CDR2 SQIVND (reference sequence). Trimming cost V 7 bases and J 4 bases; bases outside gene matches: 10. CDR3 length: 15 residues. The chain's CDR3 is CASTVQGQGLYGYTF. In DNA, the CDR3 is TGTGCCAGTACCGTTCAGGGACAGGGCCTCTATGGCTACACCTTC.